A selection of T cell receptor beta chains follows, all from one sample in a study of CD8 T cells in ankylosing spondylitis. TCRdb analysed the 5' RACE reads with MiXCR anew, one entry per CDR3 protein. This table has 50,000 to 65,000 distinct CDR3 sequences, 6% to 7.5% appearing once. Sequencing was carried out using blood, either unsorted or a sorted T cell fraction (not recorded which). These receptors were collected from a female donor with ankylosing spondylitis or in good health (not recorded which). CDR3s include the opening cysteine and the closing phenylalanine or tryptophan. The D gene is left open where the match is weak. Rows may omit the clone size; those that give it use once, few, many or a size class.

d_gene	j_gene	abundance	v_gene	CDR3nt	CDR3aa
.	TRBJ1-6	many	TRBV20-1	TGCAGTGCTCCAAGTGGGGGGATGGGTTCACCCCTCCACTTT	CSAPSGGMGSPLHF
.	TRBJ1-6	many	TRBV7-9	TGTGCCAGCAGCTTACACTCTGGCTCCTATAATTCACCCCTCCACTTT	CASSLHSGSYNSPLHF
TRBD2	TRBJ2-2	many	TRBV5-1	TGCGCCAGCAGCTCGGCGGAGCGGGGGCTCTCCGAGGAGCTGTTTTTT	CASSSAERGLSEELFF
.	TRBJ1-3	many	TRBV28	TGTGCCAGCAGTACACCTGGGAGCTATGCAGGAAACACCATATATTTT	CASSTPGSYAGNTIYF
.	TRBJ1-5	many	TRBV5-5	TGTGCCAGCAGCTTGCGCGATAATCAGCCCCAGCATTTT	CASSLRDNQPQHF
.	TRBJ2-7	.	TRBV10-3	TGTGCCTCCGGGACGGTTTCCTACGAGCAGTACTTC	CASGTVSYEQYF
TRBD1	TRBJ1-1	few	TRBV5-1	TGCGCCAGCAGTCTCGACAGGGAGGCCACTGAAGCTTTCTTT	CASSLDREATEAFF
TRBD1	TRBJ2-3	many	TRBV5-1	TGCGCCAGCAGCTCCGGGACAGGGAGGAATACGCAGTATTTT	CASSSGTGRNTQYF
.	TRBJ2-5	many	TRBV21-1	TGTGCCAGCAGCAAATCGTCTCGGGACAGCCAAGAGACCCAGTACTTC	CASSKSSRDSQETQYF
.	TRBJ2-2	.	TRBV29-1	TGCAGCGCGCACGCGAACACCGGGGAGCTGTTTTTT	CSAHANTGELFF
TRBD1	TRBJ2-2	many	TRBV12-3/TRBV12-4	TGTGCCAGCAGTTGGACAGGGGGCGTTAACACCGGGGAGCTGTTTTTT	CASSWTGGVNTGELFF
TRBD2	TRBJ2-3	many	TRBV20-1	TGCAGTGCTAGAGATCCGGCTAGCGGGAGCACAGATACGCAGTATTTT	CSARDPASGSTDTQYF
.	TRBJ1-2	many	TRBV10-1	TGCGCCAGCAGTGAGTCCCCCAGGAACTATGGCTACACCTTC	CASSESPRNYGYTF
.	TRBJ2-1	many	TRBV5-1	TGCGCCAGCAGCGTGGGTCACAATGAGCAGTTCTTC	CASSVGHNEQFF
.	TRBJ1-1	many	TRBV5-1	TGCGCCAGCAGCTTGGGGAGTACAGCCGCAGCTTTCTTT	CASSLGSTAAAFF
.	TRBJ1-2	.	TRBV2	TGTGCCAGCAGTGAGGGGGCTGGCTACACCTTC	CASSEGAGYTF
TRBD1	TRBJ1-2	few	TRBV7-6	TGTGCCAGCAGCTTAAGACAGGGTAACGACTATGGCTACACCTTC	CASSLRQGNDYGYTF
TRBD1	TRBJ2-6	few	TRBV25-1	TGTGCCAGCAGTGGGTACAGGGGGTCAGGGGCCAACGTCCTGACTTTC	CASSGYRGSGANVLTF
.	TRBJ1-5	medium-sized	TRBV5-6	TGTGCCAGCAGCTTGATCGGGCAGAATCAGCCCCAGCATTTT	CASSLIGQNQPQHF
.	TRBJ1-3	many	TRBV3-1	TGTGCCAGCAGCCAGACAGAGGACTCTGGAAACACCATATATTTT	CASSQTEDSGNTIYF
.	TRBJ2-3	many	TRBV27	TGTGCCAGCAGTTTCCGAAGCAGGGAACGCGCAGATACGCAGTATTTT	CASSFRSRERADTQYF
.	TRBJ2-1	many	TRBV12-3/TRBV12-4	TGTGCCAGCAGTCGCTCTGAAGGGCAGTTCTTC	CASSRSEGQFF
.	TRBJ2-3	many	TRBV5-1	TGCGCCAGCAGCTTGGGACTACCGAGCACAGATACGCAGTATTTT	CASSLGLPSTDTQYF
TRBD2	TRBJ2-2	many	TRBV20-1	TGCAGTGCCTTCCCTAGCGGGGGGCTCACCGGGGAGCTGTTTTTT	CSAFPSGGLTGELFF
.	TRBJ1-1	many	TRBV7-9	TGTGCCAGCAGCAAAGAGAGGGCGAAGAACACTGAAGCTTTCTTT	CASSKERAKNTEAFF
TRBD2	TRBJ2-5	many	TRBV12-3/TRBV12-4	TGTGCCAGCAGAGCGGGGGGAACGGAGACCCAGTACTTC	CASRAGGTETQYF
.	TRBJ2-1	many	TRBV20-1	TGCAGTGCTGACACGACGATGAGGGGGTACAATGAGCAGTTCTTC	CSADTTMRGYNEQFF